This note documents a single T cell receptor (beta chain) sequence. This entry belongs to a study of CD8 T cells in Susac syndrome. Trimming stripped 4 bases from V and 4 bases from J, with 11 bases between. This CDR3 region has 13 residues. Peripheral blood CD8+ and CD4+ T cells were profiled by TCR beta sequencing. Both CD4+ and CD8+ T cells were negatively isolated, and TEMRA cells underwent FACS enrichment. After extraction with the RNeasy kit, roughly 0.45 to 1 ug of the RNA was reverse transcribed using random hexamers. Amplification of TCR beta CDR3 spanned 54 Vbeta and 13 Jbeta via immunoSEQ multiplex PCR. TCRdb re-called the immunoSEQ multiplex PCR reads with MiXCR, one entry per CDR3 protein. The table lists approximately 280,000 distinct CDR3 sequences, roughly 85% of them singletons.

The genes are TRBV12-3 or TRBV12-4 and TRBJ2-7; D uncertain. Sequences were obtained from CD8+ T cells from PBMCs. The sequence came from a human donor with multiple sclerosis. The CDR3 protein is CASSWQVIYEQYF. The CDR3 DNA follows: TGTGCCAGCAGTTGGCAGGTAATATACGAGCAGTACTTC.